Below are 14 T cell receptor beta chains sequenced from a single sample in a study of T cell clonality in common variable immunodeficiency. Study-level results: In common variable immunodeficiency, TCR beta chains reportedly carried fewer deletions and N-nucleotide insertions.

The data were produced by immunoSEQ multiplex PCR, yet TCRdb's version contains in-frame clones alone and is incomplete. The counts give roughly 25,000 clones, none of them seen only once; about a quarter is held by the top ten. These receptors' antigens are unknown. Input material: peripheral blood mononuclear cells. All receptors derive from a human donor with common variable immunodeficiency.

In this sample, this clone turned up many times. From the germline J gene comes the end of the CDR3, since the read stops 3 residues before it. The genes are TRBV13 and TRBJ1-2; D not certain. CDR3 size: 12 residues. The germline CDR1 and CDR2 sequences are PRHDT and FYEKMQ (reference sequence). CDR3 protein: CASLTWREGYTF. The part of the CDR3 DNA that was read is TGTGCCAGCCTTACTTGGCGGGAGGGC.

This clone was observed a handful of times. The read finishes 3 residues shy of the CDR3 end, and the germline J gene is used to complete it. The chain links TRBV5-8 to TRBJ2-7; D remains unclear. Germline lookup yields CDR1 SGHTS and CDR2 YDEGEE. CDR3 length: 14 residues. V was trimmed by 0 bases and J by 3 bases, leaving 10 bases between them. The covered CDR3 bases are TGTGCCAGCAGCTTGGGCCCAGGAAACTACGAG. The encoded protein is CASSLGPGNYE. The CDR3 in full is CASSLGPGNYEQYF.

This clone was seen repeatedly, ten times or more. The read comes to an end 3 residues before the CDR3 does, leaving the germline J gene to fill in the end. Different DNA sequences within this sample yield the same CDR3. V usage is TRBV6-2 or TRBV6-3 and J usage is TRBJ2-5; tentative D call: TRBD1 (5 bases). The CDR3 runs to 14 residues. The V and J ends lost 0 bases and 2 bases respectively, with 7 bases between them. Germline CDR1 reads MNHEY; CDR2 reads SVGEGT. This CDR3 is CASSYSRGQETQYF. The part of the CDR3 DNA that was read is TGTGCCAGCAGTTACTCTAGGGGTCAAGAGACC.

This clone has at least ten counts. The observed sequence ends 3 residues before the CDR3 terminus, with the missing tail filled in from the germline J gene. The chain combines TRBV19 with TRBJ1-2; D is unresolved. Germline assignment: CDR1 LNHDA and CDR2 SQIVND (reference sequence). V was clipped by 5 bases and J by 6 bases, with 13 bases between them. The CDR3 has 13 amino acids. The CDR3 reads CASSYLSADGYTF. The covered CDR3 bases are TGTGCCAGTAGTTATCTTTCGGCGGATGGC.

This clone has a handful of counts. The sequenced part of the CDR3 DNA is TGTGCCAGCAGCCAAGCGGCCGGGAGGAGGCCCGGGGAG. Translating gives CASSQAAGRRPGE. The full CDR3 is CASSQAAGRRPGELFF. The chain links TRBV7-6 to TRBJ2-2; 7 nucleotides match TRBD2. The sequenced fragment ends 3 residues before the CDR3 boundary, so the rest is inferred from the germline J gene. V shed 5 bases and J 6 bases; nucleotides not matched to a gene: 12. Germline V gene lookup returns CDR1 SGHVS and CDR2 FNYEAQ. This CDR3 is 16 amino acids long.

This clone was seen only a few times. The read falls 3 residues short of the CDR3 end, and the missing part is taken from the germline J gene. This chain links TRBV19 with TRBJ2-3; 10 nucleotides line up with TRBD2. The CDR3 runs 17 residues. With V trimmed by 9 bases and J by 0 bases, 12 bases remained unmatched. Germline V lookup: CDR1 LNHDA, CDR2 SQIVND (reference sequence). The sequenced part of the CDR3 DNA is TGTGCCAGAACTTTAGCGGGGGGTCTCGGAAGCACAGATACG. As protein: CARTLAGGLGSTDT. Given in full, the CDR3 is CARTLAGGLGSTDTQYF.

This clone showed up many times. The read falls 3 residues short of the CDR3 end, and the missing part is taken from the germline J gene. At the DNA level, this CDR3 is encoded by other sequences in the same sample as well. J is TRBJ2-7 and V is TRBV5-5; D might be TRBD1 (6 bases). CDR1 is SGHKS and CDR2 is YYEKEE in the germline V gene (reference sequence). This CDR3 spans 15 amino acids. V lost 0 bases to trimming and J lost 2 bases, with 12 bases between them. The covered CDR3 bases are TGTGCCAGCAGCTTGGGGCAGGGGAGTACCTACGAG. Its translation is CASSLGQGSTYE. The entire CDR3 is CASSLGQGSTYEQYF.

This clone was picked up a small number of times. The read gets to within 3 residues of the CDR3 end, and the germline J gene fills in the rest. The chain carries TRBV5-6 and TRBJ2-7; weak D call: TRBD1 (5 bases). Germline-derived CDR1 and CDR2 are SGHDT and YYEEEE. There are 11 residues in the CDR3. Trimming removed 4 bases at V and 5 bases at J, with 7 bases between. The CDR3 sequence: CASSRGNEQYF. The sequenced part of the CDR3 DNA is TGTGCCAGCAGCAGGGGTAACGAG.

In the case of this clone: The read is 3 residues too short to cover the CDR3 end, so that end is filled in from the germline J gene. V and J are TRBV7-3 and TRBJ2-1; D not certain. Germline lookup yields CDR1 SGHTA and CDR2 FQGTGA. V dropped 2 bases and J dropped 4 bases, with 15 bases sitting between them. CDR3 length equals 16 residues. The sequenced part of the CDR3 DNA is TGTGCCAGCAGCTTACTCGCCCACACCGATTACAATGAG. The encoded protein is CASSLLAHTDYNE. The whole CDR3 region reads CASSLLAHTDYNEQFF.

As concerns this clone: The read ends 3 residues before the CDR3 terminus; that terminus is restored from the germline J gene. The J gene is TRBJ2-5, the V gene TRBV20-1; 13 bases are shared with TRBD2. The CDR3 totals 16 residues. CDR1 DFQATT and CDR2 SNEGSKA come from the germline V gene (reference sequence). Trimming removed 0 bases from V and 4 bases from J; junction bases left unmatched: 5. The CDR3 loop reads CSARDATSGRAETQYF. CDR3 DNA (partial): TGCAGTGCTAGAGACGCAACTAGCGGGAGGGCAGAGACC.

This clone was seen ten or more times. This CDR3 is CAQTPSAQGETQYF. The part of the CDR3 DNA that was read is TGTGCCCAAACCCCTTCAGCTCAGGGAGAGACC. This chain joins TRBV30 and TRBJ2-5, with D tentatively TRBD1 (5 bases). The read terminates 3 residues before the CDR3 end, so the remaining end is supplied by the germline J gene. Germline V gene sequence: CDR1 GTSNPN, CDR2 SVGIG (reference sequence). Trimming shortened V by 8 bases and J by 4 bases, and 20 bases separated the two germline ends. The CDR3 is 14 amino acids.

This clone appeared a few times. The CDR3 goes on 3 residues after the read ends, and that part is filled in from the germline J gene. The rearrangement uses TRBV5-3 and TRBJ2-7, with D tentatively TRBD2 (5 bases). TRBV5-3 is filed as an ORF, its function uncertain. V lost 3 bases to trimming and J lost 0 bases, with 10 bases between them. There are 14 residues in the CDR3. The covered CDR3 bases are TGTGCCAGAAGCTGGAGGCAGGACTCCTACGAG. Translation gives CARSWRQDSYE. The whole CDR3 region reads CARSWRQDSYEQYF.

Of note for this clone: Read sequence stops 3 residues before the CDR3 end, and the germline J gene provides the missing end. The chain is built from TRBV7-2 and TRBJ1-1; D possibly corresponds to TRBD1 (5 bases). The CDR3 is 13 amino acids. CDR1 SGHTA and CDR2 FQGNSA come from the germline V gene. The V gene lost 1 base and the J gene lost 6 bases, with 9 bases spanning the gap. The CDR3 is CASSLEGWSEAFF. The covered CDR3 bases are TGTGCCAGCAGCTTAGAGGGGTGGTCTGAA.

This clone was found many times. The CDR3 end lies 3 residues beyond the end of the read and is filled in from the germline J gene. The chain carries TRBV20-1 and TRBJ2-1; 11 nucleotides agree with TRBD2. V lost 5 bases to trimming and J lost 4 bases; unmatched junction nucleotides: 10. Germline CDR1 is DFQATT and CDR2 is SNEGSKA (reference sequence). This CDR3 region has 16 residues. The CDR3 sequence: CSAHPATSGSYNEQFF. The covered CDR3 bases are TGCAGTGCTCACCCGGCAACTAGCGGGAGTTACAATGAG.